This entry describes one TCR beta chain. As yet, its antigen is unknown. cDNA libraries for TCR beta contained unique molecular identifiers. TCRdb reprocessed the PCR reads via MiXCR and lists one record per CDR3 protein. The sample includes fewer than 850,000 distinct CDR3 sequences, 40% to 55% of them seen just once. The data are from a study of post-analysis software for immune sequencing data. Study-wide findings and caveats: When compared against controls, multiple sclerosis patients showed significantly lower normalized Chao1 diversity.

The sequenced material came from blood. This clonotype was sampled from a girl aged 10 to 17 with multiple sclerosis.

CDR3 in DNA: TGTGCCAGCAGCAATCCTCAGGGAATCGGCTATGGCTACACCTTC. Translation: CASSNPQGIGYGYTF. The chain uses TRBV9 and TRBJ1-2, with D possibly TRBD1 on 5 matching bases. Trimming cost V 4 bases and J 4 bases, with 17 bases left between them. This CDR3 has 15 amino acids. Germline CDR1 is SGDLS and CDR2 is YYNGEE. The whole variable domain, filled in from reference TRBV9 and TRBJ1-2, reads DSGVTQTPKHLITATGQRVTLRCSPRSGDLSVYWYQQSLDQGLQFLIQYYNGEERAKGNILERFSAQQFPDLHSELNLSSLELGDSALYFCASSNPQGIGYGYTFGSGTRLTVV.